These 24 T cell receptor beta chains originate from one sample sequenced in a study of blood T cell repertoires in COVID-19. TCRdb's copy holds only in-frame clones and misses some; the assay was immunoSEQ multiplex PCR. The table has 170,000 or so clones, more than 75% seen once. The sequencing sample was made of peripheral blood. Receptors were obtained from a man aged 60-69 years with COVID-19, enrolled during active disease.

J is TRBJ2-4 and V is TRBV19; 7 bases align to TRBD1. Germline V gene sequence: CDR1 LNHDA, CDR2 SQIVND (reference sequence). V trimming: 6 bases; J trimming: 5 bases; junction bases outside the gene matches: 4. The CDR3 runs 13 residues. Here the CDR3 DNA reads TGTGCCAGTAGGAGGGACAGCCAAAACATTCAGTACTTC. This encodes CASRRDSQNIQYF.

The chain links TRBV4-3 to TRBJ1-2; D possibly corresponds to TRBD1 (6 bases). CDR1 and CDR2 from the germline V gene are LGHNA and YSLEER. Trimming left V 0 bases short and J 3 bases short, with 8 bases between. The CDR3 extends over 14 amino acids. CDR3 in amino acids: CASSQEYRDYGYTF. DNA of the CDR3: TGCGCCAGCAGCCAAGAATACAGGGACTATGGCTACACCTTC.

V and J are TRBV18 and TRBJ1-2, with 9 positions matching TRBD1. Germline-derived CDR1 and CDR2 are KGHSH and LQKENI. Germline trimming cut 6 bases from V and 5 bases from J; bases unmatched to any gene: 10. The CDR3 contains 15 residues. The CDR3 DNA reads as TGTGCCAGCTCGGACCGGGACAGGGTATGGTATGGCTACACCTTC. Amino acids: CASSDRDRVWYGYTF.

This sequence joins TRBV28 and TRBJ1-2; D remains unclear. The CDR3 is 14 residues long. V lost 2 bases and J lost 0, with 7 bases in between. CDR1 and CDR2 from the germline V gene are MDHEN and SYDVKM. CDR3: CASSLGSSNYGYTF. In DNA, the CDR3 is TGTGCCAGCAGTTTAGGCAGTTCTAACTATGGCTACACCTTC.

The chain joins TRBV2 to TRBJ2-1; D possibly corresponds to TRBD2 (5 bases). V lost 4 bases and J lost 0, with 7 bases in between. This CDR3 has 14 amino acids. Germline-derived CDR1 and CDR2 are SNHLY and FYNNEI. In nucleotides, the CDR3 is TGTGCCAGCAGTGGGGAGAGCTCCTACAATGAGCAGTTCTTC. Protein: CASSGESSYNEQFF.

The CDR3 is CASRGQGFNNEQFF. CDR3 sequence (DNA): TGTGCCAGCAGGGGACAGGGTTTTAACAATGAGCAGTTCTTC. The J gene is TRBJ2-1, the V gene TRBV7-2; 9 positions match TRBD1. CDR3 length: 14 amino acids. V shed 6 bases, J shed 5 bases, and the junction held 5 bases outside the gene matches. Germline values: CDR1 SGHTA, CDR2 FQGNSA.

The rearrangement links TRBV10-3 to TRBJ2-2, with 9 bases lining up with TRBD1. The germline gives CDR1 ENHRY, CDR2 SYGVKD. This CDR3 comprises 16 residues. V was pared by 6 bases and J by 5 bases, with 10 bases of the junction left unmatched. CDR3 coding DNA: TGTGCCATCAGCGAAGACAGGGGGAGAGGGACCGGGGAGCTGTTTTTT. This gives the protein CAISEDRGRGTGELFF.

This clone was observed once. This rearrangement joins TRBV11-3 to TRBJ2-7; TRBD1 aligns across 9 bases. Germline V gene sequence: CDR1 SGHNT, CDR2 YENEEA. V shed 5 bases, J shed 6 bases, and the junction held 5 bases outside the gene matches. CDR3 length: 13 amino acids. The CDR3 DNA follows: TGTGCCAGCAGCCGGGACAGGGTTAGCGAGCAGTACTTC. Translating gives CASSRDRVSEQYF.

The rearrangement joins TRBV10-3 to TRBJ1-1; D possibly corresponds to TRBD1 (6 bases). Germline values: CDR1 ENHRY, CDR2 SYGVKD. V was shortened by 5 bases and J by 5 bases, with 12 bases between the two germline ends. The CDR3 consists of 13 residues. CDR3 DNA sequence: TGTGCCATCAGTATCAGGGGCGAAACTGAAGCTTTCTTT. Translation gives CAISIRGETEAFF.

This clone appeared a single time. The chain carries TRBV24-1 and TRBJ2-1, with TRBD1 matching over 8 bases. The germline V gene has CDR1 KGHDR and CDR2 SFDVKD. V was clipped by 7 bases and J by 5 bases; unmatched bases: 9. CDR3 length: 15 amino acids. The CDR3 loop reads CATSQGAQYNNEQFF. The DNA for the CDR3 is TGTGCCACCAGCCAGGGGGCCCAGTACAACAATGAGCAGTTCTTC.

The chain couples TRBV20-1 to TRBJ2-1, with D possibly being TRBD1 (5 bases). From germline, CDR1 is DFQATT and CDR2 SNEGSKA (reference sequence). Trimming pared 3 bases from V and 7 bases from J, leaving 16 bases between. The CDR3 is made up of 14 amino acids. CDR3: CSASPGSLVNEQFF. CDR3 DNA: TGCAGTGCTAGTCCAGGGTCCCTAGTGAATGAGCAGTTCTTC.

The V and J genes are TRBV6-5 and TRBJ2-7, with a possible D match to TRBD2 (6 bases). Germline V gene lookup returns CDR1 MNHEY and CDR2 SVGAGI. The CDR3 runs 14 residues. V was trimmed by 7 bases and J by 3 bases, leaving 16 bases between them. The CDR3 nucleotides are TGTGCCAGCACCCCCGGGGTCGGGGGCTACGAGCAGTACTTC. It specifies CASTPGVGGYEQYF.

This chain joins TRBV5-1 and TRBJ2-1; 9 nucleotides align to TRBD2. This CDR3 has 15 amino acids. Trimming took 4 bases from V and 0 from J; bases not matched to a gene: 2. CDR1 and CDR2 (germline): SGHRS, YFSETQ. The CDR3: CASSRSGSSYNEQFF. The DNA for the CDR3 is TGCGCCAGCAGCCGTAGCGGGAGCTCCTACAATGAGCAGTTCTTC.

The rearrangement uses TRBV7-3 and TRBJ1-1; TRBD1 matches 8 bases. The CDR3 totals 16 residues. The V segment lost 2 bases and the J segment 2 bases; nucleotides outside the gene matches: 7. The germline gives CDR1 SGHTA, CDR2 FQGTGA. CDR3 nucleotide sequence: TGTGCCAGCAGCTTAGCGGCAGGGGGCTTTAACACTGAAGCTTTCTTT. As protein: CASSLAAGGFNTEAFF.

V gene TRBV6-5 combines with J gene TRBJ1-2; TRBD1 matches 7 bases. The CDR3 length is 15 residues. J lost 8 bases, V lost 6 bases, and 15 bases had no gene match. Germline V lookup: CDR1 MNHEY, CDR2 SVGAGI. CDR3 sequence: CASRGDSLTPLGYTF. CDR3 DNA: TGTGCCAGCAGGGGGGACAGCCTTACACCACTGGGCTACACCTTC.

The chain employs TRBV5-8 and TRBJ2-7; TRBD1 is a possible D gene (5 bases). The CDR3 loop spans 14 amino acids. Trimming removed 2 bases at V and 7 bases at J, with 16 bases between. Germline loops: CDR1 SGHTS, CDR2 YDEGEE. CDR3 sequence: CASSFRTPLGEQYF. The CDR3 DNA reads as TGTGCCAGCAGCTTCCGGACACCTCTGGGAGAGCAGTACTTC.

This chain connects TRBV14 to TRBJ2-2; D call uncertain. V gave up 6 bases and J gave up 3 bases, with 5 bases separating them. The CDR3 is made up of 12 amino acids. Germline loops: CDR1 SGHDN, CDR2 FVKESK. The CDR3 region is CASRQYTGELFF. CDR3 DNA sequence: TGTGCCAGCAGGCAGTACACCGGGGAGCTGTTTTTT.

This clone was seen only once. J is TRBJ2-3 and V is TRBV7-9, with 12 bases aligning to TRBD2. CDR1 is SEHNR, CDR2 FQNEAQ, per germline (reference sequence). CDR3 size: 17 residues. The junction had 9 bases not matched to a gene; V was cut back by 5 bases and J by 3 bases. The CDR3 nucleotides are TGTGCCAGCAGCGACCCGACTAGCGGGAGTTCAACAGATACGCAGTATTTT. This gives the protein CASSDPTSGSSTDTQYF.

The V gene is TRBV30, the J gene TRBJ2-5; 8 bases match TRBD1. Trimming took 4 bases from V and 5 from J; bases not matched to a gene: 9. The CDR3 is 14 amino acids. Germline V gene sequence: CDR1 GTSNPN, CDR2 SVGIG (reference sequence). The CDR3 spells CAWKPQGAGETQYF. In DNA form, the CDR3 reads TGTGCCTGGAAGCCGCAGGGGGCGGGGGAGACCCAGTACTTC.

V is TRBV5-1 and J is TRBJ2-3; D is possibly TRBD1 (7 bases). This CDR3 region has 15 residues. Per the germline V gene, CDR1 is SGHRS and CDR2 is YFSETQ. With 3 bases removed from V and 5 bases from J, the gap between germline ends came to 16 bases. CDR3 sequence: CASSSGQLEGDTQYF. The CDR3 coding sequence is TGCGCCAGCAGCTCGGGACAGTTGGAGGGAGATACGCAGTATTTT.

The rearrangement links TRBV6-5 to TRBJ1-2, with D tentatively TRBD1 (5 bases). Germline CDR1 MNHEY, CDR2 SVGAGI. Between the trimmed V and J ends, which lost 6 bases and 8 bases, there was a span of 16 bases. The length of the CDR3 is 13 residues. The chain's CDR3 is CASSQGDFGGYTF. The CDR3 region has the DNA TGTGCCAGCAGCCAAGGGGATTTTGGAGGCTACACCTTC.

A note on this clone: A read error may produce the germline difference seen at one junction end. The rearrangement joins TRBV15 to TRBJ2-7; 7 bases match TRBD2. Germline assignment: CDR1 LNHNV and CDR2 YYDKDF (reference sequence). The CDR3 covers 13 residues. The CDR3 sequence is CATSHEPGTTLVF. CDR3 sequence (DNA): TGTGCCACCAGCCATGAACCCGGGACTACGCTTGTCTTC.

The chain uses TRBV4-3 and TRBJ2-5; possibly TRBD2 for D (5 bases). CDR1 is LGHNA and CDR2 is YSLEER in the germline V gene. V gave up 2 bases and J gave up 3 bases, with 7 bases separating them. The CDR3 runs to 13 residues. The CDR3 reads CASSQTGKETQYF. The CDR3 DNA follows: TGCGCCAGCAGCCAAACGGGAAAAGAGACCCAGTACTTC.

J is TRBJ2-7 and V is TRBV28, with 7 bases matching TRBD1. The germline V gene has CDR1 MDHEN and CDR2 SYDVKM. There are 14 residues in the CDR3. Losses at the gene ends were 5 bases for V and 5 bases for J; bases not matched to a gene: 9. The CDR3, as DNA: TGTGCCAGCAGTCTGCGACAGGGTCTAGACGAGCAGTACTTC. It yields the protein CASSLRQGLDEQYF. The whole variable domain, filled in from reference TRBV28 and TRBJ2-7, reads DVKVTQSSRYLVKRTGEKVFLECVQDMDHENMFWYRQDPGLGLRLIYFSYDVKMKEKGDIPEGYSVSREKKERFSLILESASTNQTSMYLCASSLRQGLDEQYFGPGTRLTVT.